The rows below give T cell receptor beta chains drawn from one sample of a study of blood T cells in healthy people across ages. TCRdb redid the calling of the 5' RACE reads with MiXCR, one entry per CDR3 protein. The sample holds approximately 800,000 distinct CDR3 sequences, around 25% seen once. This same sample was also part of a study on T cells of mothers and their children.

Sequenced: blood. Source of these receptors: a boy aged 5 to 17 in good health. Each CDR3 is given without its conserved first and last residue. The order of the fields is CDR3 protein, V gene, J gene, CDR3 length.

ASSLEWGETQY	TRBV5-5	TRBJ2-5	11
SASSTGEPFSYNSPLH	TRBV20-1	TRBJ1-6	16
SVYGFTDTQY	TRBV29-1	TRBJ2-3	10
ASSYREHYEQY	TRBV6-2/TRBV6-3	.	11
ASSPGTSGSSYNEQF	TRBV5-1	TRBJ2-1	15
ASFTPWVGDEQF	TRBV7-2	TRBJ2-1	12
ASSMIAGGPRTDTQY	TRBV7-2	TRBJ2-3	15
ASSYDGTQY	TRBV6-2/TRBV6-3	TRBJ2-5	9
AISESAGGHNEQF	TRBV10-3	.	13
ASSTSSYEQF	TRBV19	.	10
ASRYRMPVTGELF	TRBV5-8	TRBJ2-2	13
ASSQVHAGRTGISERAEAF	TRBV3-1	TRBJ1-1	19
ASSFHIPSYEQY	TRBV28	.	12
ASSYGTGTNEKLF	TRBV6-5	TRBJ1-4	13
ASSHYRGEADTQY	TRBV7-2	TRBJ2-3	13
ASSYRGYKEEQF	TRBV19	TRBJ2-1	12